This TCR beta chain was captured by sequencing in a study of T cell repertoires in cytomegalovirus infection. Study-level results: HLA-C-restricted CMV-specific TCR beta clonotypes were dominant in the ex vivo response.

Using its own MiXCR run on the reads, TCRdb lists one record per CDR3 protein. The data show some 250,000 distinct CDR3 sequences, around 8.7% seen once. At least ten counts were recorded for this clonotype. Its antigen remains unidentified. With 5 bases removed from V and 2 bases from J, the gap between germline ends came to 15 bases. The CDR3 spans 15 residues. Germline values: CDR1 SGHTA, CDR2 FQGNSA. The sequence came from a human donor in good health (CMV status not recorded). Some clones in this sample may be carry-over from other donors' samples. The V gene is TRBV7-2, the J gene TRBJ2-5; D perhaps matches TRBD2 (5 bases). Material for sequencing was PBMCs. The CDR3 spells CASSILDGLQETQYF. The DNA for the CDR3 is TGTGCCAGCAGCATCCTGGACGGACTGCAAGAGACCCAGTACTTC. The complete variable domain, with remaining parts taken from reference TRBV7-2 and TRBJ2-5, reads GAGVSQSPSNKVTEKGKDVELRCDPISGHTALYWYRQSLGQGLEFLIYFQGNSAPDKSGLPSDRFSAERTGGSVSTLTIQRTQQEDSAVYLCASSILDGLQETQYFGPGTRLLVL.